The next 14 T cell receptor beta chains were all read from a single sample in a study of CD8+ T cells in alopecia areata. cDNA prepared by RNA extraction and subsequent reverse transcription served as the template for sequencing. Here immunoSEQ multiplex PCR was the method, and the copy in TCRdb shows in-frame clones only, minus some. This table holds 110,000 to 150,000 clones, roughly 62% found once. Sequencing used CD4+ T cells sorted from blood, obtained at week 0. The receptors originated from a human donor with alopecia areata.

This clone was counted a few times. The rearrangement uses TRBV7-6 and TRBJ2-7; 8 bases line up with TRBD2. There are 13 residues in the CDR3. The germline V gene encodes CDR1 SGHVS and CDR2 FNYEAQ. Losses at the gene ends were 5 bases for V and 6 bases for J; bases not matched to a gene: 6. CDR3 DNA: TGTGCCAGCAGCCTCGGGACTAGGTTCGAGCAGTACTTC. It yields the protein CASSLGTRFEQYF.

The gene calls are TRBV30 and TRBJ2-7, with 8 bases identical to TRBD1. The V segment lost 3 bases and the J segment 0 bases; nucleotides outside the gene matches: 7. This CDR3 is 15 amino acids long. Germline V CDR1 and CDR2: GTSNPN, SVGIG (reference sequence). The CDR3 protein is CAWSPRGQISYEQYF. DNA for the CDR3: TGTGCCTGGAGCCCCAGGGGGCAGATCTCCTACGAGCAGTACTTC.

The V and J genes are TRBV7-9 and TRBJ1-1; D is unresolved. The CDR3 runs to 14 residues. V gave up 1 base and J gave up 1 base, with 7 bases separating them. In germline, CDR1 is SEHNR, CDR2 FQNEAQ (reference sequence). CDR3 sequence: CASSLGNANTEAFF. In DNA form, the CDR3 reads TGTGCCAGCAGCTTAGGGAACGCGAACACTGAAGCTTTCTTT.

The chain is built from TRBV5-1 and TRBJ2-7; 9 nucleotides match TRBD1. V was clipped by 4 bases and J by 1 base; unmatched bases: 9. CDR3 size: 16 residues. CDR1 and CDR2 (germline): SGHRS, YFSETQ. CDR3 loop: CASSPEGTGRSYEQYF. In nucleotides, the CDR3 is TGCGCCAGCAGCCCGGAGGGGACAGGGAGATCCTACGAGCAGTACTTC.

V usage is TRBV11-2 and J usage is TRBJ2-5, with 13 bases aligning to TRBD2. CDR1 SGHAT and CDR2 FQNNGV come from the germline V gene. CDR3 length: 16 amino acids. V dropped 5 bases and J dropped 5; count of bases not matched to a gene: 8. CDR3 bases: TGTGCCAGCAGCCCCTCACTAGCGGGGGGGCGTGAGACCCAGTACTTC. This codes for CASSPSLAGGRETQYF.

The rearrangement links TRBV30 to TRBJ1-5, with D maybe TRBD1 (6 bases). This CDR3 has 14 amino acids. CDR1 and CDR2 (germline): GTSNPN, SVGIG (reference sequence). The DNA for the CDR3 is TGTGCTTTCAGCCGGGGGGCGGGCAATCAGCCCCAGCATTTT. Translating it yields CAFSRGAGNQPQHF.

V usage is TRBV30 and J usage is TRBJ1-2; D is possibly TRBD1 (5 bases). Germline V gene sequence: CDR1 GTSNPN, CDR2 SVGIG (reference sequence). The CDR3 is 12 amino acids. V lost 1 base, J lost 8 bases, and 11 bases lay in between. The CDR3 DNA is TGTGCCTGGAGTGGCGGGGGTATAGGCTACACCTTC. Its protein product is CAWSGGGIGYTF.

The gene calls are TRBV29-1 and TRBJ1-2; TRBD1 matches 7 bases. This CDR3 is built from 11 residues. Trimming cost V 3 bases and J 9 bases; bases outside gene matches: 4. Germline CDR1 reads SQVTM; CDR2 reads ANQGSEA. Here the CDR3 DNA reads TGCAGCGTTGATGTAGGGGGCAGCTACACCTTC. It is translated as CSVDVGGSYTF.

CDR3 nucleotide sequence: TGTGCCAGCAGTCCGCAGGGGTTAAGTTCCAATGAGCAGTTCTTC. Translating gives CASSPQGLSSNEQFF. This chain links TRBV2 with TRBJ2-1; weak D call: TRBD1 (6 bases). Germline V gene sequence: CDR1 SNHLY, CDR2 FYNNEI. Trimming cost V 5 bases and J 6 bases, with 17 bases left between them. The CDR3 spans 15 residues. The variable domain in full, completed from reference TRBV2 and TRBJ2-1, reads EPEVTQTPSHQVTQMGQEVILRCVPISNHLYFYWYRQILGQKVEFLVSFYNNEISEKSEIFDDQFSVERPDGSNFTLKIRSTKLEDSAMYFCASSPQGLSSNEQFFGPGTRLTVL.

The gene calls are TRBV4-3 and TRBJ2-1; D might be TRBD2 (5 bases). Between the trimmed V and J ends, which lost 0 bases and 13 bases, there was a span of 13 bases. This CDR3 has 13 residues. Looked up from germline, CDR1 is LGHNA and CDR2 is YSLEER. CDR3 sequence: CASSQDLLVYQFF. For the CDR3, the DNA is TGCGCCAGCAGCCAAGATTTACTAGTTTATCAGTTCTTC.

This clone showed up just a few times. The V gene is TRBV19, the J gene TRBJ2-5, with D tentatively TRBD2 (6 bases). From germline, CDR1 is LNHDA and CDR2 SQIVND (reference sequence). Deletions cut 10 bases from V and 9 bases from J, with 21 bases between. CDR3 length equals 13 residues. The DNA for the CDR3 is TGTGCCACCCGATCCTTAGCGGACCGGTCCCAGTACTTC. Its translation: CATRSLADRSQYF. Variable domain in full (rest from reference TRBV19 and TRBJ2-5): DGGITQSPKYLFRKEGQNVTLSCEQNLNHDAMYWYRQDPGQGLRLIYYSQIVNDFQKGDIAEGYSVSREKKESFPLTVTSAQKNPTAFYLCATRSLADRSQYFGPGTRLLVL.

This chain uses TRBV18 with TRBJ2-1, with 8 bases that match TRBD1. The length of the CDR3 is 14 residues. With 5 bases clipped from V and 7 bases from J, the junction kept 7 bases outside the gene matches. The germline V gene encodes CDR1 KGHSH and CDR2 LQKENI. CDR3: CASSKGQVLNEQFF. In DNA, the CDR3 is TGTGCCAGCTCAAAGGGACAGGTTTTAAATGAGCAGTTCTTC.

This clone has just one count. The CDR3 spells CASSFGTENTEAFF. The CDR3 DNA reads TGTGCCAGCAGCTTTGGTACAGAGAACACTGAAGCTTTCTTT. The rearrangement links TRBV7-9 to TRBJ1-1, with unresolved D. The CDR3 has 14 residues. With 3 bases removed from V and 1 base from J, the gap between germline ends came to 9 bases. Germline assignment: CDR1 SEHNR and CDR2 FQNEAQ (reference sequence).

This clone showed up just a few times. In nucleotides, the CDR3 is TGTGCCACCTATCGGGACAGCTACAATGAGCAGTTCTTC. Translation: CATYRDSYNEQFF. The genes are TRBV10-3 and TRBJ2-1; TRBD1 matches at 7 bases. Germline-derived CDR1 and CDR2 are ENHRY and SYGVKD. With V trimmed by 10 bases and J by 3 bases, 6 bases remained unmatched. This CDR3 is 13 amino acids long.